The T cell receptor (beta chain) described here comes from a study of blood T cell repertoires in COVID-19. Study details: Specimens from acute and convalescent COVID-19 originated in the United States, Italy and Spain. Sources were T cells, B-cell-depleted T cells, or PBMCs; the material itself was cDNA or gDNA.

Participants were placed into cohorts based on the clinical history they reported. TCRdb's copy holds only in-frame clones and misses some; the assay was immunoSEQ multiplex PCR. The sample holds around 250,000 clones; around 93% are singletons and the top ten take 2.8%. The germline V gene has CDR1 SGHDN and CDR2 FVKESK. V shed 2 bases, J shed 1 base, and the junction held 10 bases outside the gene matches. CDR3 length equals 17 residues. V usage is TRBV14 and J usage is TRBJ1-1; the match to TRBD1 covers 7 bases. The specimen sequenced was PBMCs or T cells enriched from blood (not recorded which). The receptor comes from a man between 35 and 55 years old who had been exposed to COVID-19. CDR3 region: CASSQPGQSEWNTEAFF. The CDR3 nucleotides are TGTGCCAGCAGCCAACCGGGACAGTCCGAGTGGAACACTGAAGCTTTCTTT.